This TCR beta chain was obtained from a study of cytomegalovirus exposure and HLA in healthy donors. In the study overall: The Caucasian-associated ancestry cluster contained approximately 81% of the approximately 420 genotyped donors.

Study results and caveats: No immune exposure information besides CMV serostatus was available. Presence/absence analyses assumed roughly uniform sequencing depth across donors.

The CDR3 sequence is 12 residues long. V was trimmed by 3 bases and J by 5 bases, leaving 7 bases between them. Looked up from germline, CDR1 is LNHDA and CDR2 is SQIVND (reference sequence). To note about this clone: Its antigen is not known.

PCR amplification relied on 60 Vbeta primers (plus 13 Jbeta primers). Generated by immunoSEQ multiplex PCR, the TCRdb table keeps only in-frame clones and is missing some. The data show about 100,000 clones, approximately 81% seen once. The V call is TRBV19, the J call TRBJ2-5; D is unclear. Material for sequencing was PBMCs. This TCR derives from a female donor in good health and CMV-seropositive. Written as DNA, the CDR3 is TGTGCCAGTAGTATGACTGGGGAGACCCAGTACTTC. Residues: CASSMTGETQYF.